This T cell receptor beta chain was observed in a study of control samples from healthy donors and cancer patients (dated by TCRdb to about 2020). The receptor library was made with the immunoSEQ multiplex PCR assay. TCRdb provides this immuneACCESS table in a form limited to in-frame rearrangements. Some clones are lacking; in checked studies, under half of them reflect an unresolved V gene, and why the rest are absent is not known. This sample gives tens of thousands of clones in total; about 85% of them show up just once. Of the sample, around an eighth falls within the top ten clones. Details on this clone: It has no known antigen specificity. Base qualities are missing; no much larger clone stands one base away.

Relative to germline, V is 4 bases shorter and J is 4 bases shorter, with 13 bases between their ends. The CDR3, cysteine through phenylalanine, is 15 amino acids long. The entry retains the CDR3 DNA only, 45 bases that are in frame from base 1. Per the germline V gene, SNHLY is the CDR1 and FYNNEI is the CDR2. Sequenced material: PBMCs. The TCR originated in a man aged 55 to 70 with head and neck cancer. Recombination joined TRBV2 with TRBJ2-2; a weak D assignment points to TRBD1 (5 bases agree). This receptor carries the CDR3 CASSALGVSTGELFF. The DNA sequence is as follows: TGTGCCAGCAGTGCCCTAGGGGTCAGCACCGGGGAGCTGTTTTTT. Reference TRBV2 and TRBJ2-2 genes cover what lies past the CDR3, so the full variable domain is EPEVTQTPSHQVTQMGQEVILRCVPISNHLYFYWYRQILGQKVEFLVSFYNNEISEKSEIFDDQFSVERPDGSNFTLKIRSTKLEDSAMYFCASSALGVSTGELFFGEGSRLTVL.